This T cell receptor (beta chain) originates from a study of cytomegalovirus exposure and HLA in healthy donors. This clone came up a few times. Its antigen remains unidentified. General observations from the study: The study listed about 150 cytomegalovirus-associated TCR beta chains. Rarity held for most TCR sequences, but there were some public TCRs that occurred in many donors.

Germline-derived CDR1 and CDR2 are MNHEY and SMNVEV (reference sequence). The length of the CDR3 is 13 residues. Trimming left V 2 bases short and J 7 bases short, with 9 bases between. The method was immunoSEQ multiplex PCR; TCRdb's version includes in-frame clones alone and lacks a portion of them. The sample lists about 240,000 clones, 80% to 90% seen once, with 2.6% in the top ten. Sample: PBMCs. The source of this sequence is a man aged 18-30 years in good health and CMV-seronegative. The chain combines TRBV27 with TRBJ1-5; D uncertain. For the CDR3, the DNA is TGTGCCAGCAGTTTAACACCCTCCCAGCCCCAGCATTTT. Translated, it gives CASSLTPSQPQHF.